This entry features one TCR beta chain sequence. TCRdb's table, derived via immunoSEQ multiplex PCR, lists solely in-frame clones and lacks some. The sample lists fewer than 200,000 clones; more than 70% were seen once. The data stem from a study of blood T cell repertoires in COVID-19. The overall study: Material from acute and convalescent COVID-19 was sourced from the United States, Italy and Spain. In each case, the material was cDNA or gDNA derived from T cells, B-cell-depleted T cells, or PBMCs.

Germline V gene sequence: CDR1 SGHRS, CDR2 YFSETQ. Unmatched junction bases numbered 7, after V lost 4 bases and J lost 3 bases. This CDR3 spans 15 amino acids. The source is a man in his forties with active or convalescent COVID-19. This chain joins TRBV5-1 and TRBJ1-3; 7 positions agree with TRBD1. Sequenced input: peripheral blood. CDR3 region: CASSPRTGDGNTIYF. CDR3 DNA sequence: TGCGCCAGCAGCCCCCGCACAGGGGATGGAAACACCATATATTTT.